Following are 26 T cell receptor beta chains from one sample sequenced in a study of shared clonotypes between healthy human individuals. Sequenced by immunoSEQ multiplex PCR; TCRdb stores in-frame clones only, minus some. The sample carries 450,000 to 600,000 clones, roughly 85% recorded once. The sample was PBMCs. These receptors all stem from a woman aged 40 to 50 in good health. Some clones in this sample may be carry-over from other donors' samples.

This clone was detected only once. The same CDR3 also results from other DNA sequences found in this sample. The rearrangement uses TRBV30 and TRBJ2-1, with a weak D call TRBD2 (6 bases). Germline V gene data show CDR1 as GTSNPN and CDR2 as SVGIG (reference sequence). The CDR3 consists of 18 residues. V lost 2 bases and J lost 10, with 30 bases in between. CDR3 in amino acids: CAWSLRGRYAGGPKEQFF. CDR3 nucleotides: TGTGCCTGGAGTCTTAGGGGCCGCTATGCAGGAGGGCCCAAAGAGCAGTTCTTC.

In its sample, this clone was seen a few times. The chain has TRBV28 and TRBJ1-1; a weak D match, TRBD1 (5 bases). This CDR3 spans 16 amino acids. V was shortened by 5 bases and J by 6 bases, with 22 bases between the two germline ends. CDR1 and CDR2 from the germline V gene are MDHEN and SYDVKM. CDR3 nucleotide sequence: TGTGCCAGCAGTACCCCAGGGCGGGGGTCTGTGGCTGAAGCTTTCTTT. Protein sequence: CASSTPGRGSVAEAFF.

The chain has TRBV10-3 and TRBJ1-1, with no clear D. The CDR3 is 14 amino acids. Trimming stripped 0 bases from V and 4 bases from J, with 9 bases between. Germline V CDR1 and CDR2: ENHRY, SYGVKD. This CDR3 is CAISESRGGTEAFF. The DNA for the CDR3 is TGTGCCATCAGTGAGTCACGGGGTGGCACTGAAGCTTTCTTT.

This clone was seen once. Written as DNA, the CDR3 is TGTGCCACCCGCCTCCTTTCCACACAGTGGAACACTGAAGCTTTCTTT. This translates into CATRLLSTQWNTEAFF. V is TRBV28 and J is TRBJ1-1; D is undetermined. The V gene lost 10 bases and the J gene lost 1 base, with 22 bases spanning the gap. This CDR3 is 16 amino acids long. Looked up from germline, CDR1 is MDHEN and CDR2 is SYDVKM.

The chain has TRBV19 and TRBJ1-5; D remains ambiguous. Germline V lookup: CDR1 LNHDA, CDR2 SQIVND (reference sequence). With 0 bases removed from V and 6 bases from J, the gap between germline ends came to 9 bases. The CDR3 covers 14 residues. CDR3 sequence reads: CASSIEDGSQPQHF. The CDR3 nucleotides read TGTGCCAGTAGTATAGAGGACGGCTCTCAGCCCCAGCATTTT.

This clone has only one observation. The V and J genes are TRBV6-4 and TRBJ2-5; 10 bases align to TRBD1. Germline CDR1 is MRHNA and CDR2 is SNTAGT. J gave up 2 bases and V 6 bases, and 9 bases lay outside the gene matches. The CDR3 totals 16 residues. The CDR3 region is CASRPLWDRGQETQYF. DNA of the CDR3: TGTGCCAGCAGACCCCTCTGGGACAGGGGACAAGAGACCCAGTACTTC.

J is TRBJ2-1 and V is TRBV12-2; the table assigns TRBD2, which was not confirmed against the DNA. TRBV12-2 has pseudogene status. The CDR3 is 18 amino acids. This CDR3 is CASRLAAPAGGPVNEQFF. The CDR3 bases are TGTGCAAGTCGCTTAGCGGCGCCAGCGGGAGGGCCGGTCAATGAGCAGTTCTTC.

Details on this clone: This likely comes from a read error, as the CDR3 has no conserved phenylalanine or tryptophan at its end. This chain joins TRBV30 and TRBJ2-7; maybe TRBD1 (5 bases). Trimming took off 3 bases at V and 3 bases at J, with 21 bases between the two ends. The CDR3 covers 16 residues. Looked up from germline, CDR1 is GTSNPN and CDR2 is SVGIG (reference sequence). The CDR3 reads CAWRSWGGKENYEQYL. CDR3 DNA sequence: TGTGCCTGGAGAAGTTGGGGCGGAAAAGAGAACTACGAGCAGTACCTC.

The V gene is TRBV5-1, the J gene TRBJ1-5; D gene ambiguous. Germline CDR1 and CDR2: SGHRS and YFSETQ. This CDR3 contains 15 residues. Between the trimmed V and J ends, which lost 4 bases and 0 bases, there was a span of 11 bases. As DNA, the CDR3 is TGCGCCAGCAGCGAGGACGGCTTTAGCAATCAGCCCCAGCATTTT. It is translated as CASSEDGFSNQPQHF.

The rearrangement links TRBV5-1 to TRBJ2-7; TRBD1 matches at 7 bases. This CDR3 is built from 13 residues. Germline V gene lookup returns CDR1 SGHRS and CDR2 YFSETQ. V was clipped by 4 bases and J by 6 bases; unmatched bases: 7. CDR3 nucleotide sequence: TGCGCCAGCAGCCTGACAGGGCTGTTCGAGCAGTACTTC. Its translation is CASSLTGLFEQYF.

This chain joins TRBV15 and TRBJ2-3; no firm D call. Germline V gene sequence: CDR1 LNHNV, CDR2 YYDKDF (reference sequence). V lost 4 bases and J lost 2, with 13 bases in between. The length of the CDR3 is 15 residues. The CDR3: CATSTSGKPTDTQYF. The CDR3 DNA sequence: TGTGCCACCAGCACCAGTGGGAAGCCCACAGATACGCAGTATTTT.

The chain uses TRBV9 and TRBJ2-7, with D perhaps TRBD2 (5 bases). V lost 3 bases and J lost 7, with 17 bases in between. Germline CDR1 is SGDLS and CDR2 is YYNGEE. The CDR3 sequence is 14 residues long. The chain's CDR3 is CASSAPLAPGEQYF. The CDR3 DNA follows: TGTGCCAGCAGCGCCCCCCTGGCGCCGGGGGAGCAGTACTTC.

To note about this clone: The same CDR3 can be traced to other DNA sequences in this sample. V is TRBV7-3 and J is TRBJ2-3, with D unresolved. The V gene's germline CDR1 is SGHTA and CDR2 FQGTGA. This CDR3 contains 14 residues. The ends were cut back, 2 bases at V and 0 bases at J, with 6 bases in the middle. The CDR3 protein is CASSLGHSTDTQYF. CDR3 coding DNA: TGTGCCAGCAGCTTAGGCCATAGCACAGATACGCAGTATTTT.

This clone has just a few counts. The CDR3 reads CASSRGWTLREKLFF. The CDR3 DNA reads TGTGCCAGCAGCCGCGGTTGGACACTGAGGGAAAAACTGTTTTTT. The rearrangement joins TRBV7-2 to TRBJ1-4, with a possible D match to TRBD1 (5 bases). The CDR3 extends over 15 amino acids. Germline CDR1 SGHTA, CDR2 FQGNSA. With 5 bases removed from V and 8 bases from J, the gap between germline ends came to 18 bases.

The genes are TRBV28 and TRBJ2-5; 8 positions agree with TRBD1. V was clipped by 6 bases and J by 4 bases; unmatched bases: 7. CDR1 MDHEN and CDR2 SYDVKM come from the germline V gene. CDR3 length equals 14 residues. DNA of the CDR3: TGTGCCAGCAGATCGACAGGGGACGGAGAGACCCAGTACTTC. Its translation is CASRSTGDGETQYF.

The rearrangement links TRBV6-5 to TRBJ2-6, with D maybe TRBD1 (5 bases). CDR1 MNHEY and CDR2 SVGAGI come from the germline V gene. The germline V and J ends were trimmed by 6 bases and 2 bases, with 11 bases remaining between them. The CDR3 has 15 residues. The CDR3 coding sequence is TGTGCCAGCAGCAGGGTTCACCCTGGGGCCAACGTCCTGACTTTC. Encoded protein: CASSRVHPGANVLTF.

The CDR3 coding sequence is TGTGCCAGCAGTTTGCCTAGCGGGAGTTCCAACGAGCAGTACTTC. Translated, it gives CASSLPSGSSNEQYF. This rearrangement joins TRBV28 to TRBJ2-7; the match to TRBD2 covers 10 bases. This CDR3 comprises 15 residues. Germline CDR1 MDHEN, CDR2 SYDVKM. The J segment lost 5 bases and the V segment lost 3 bases, leaving 7 bases of the junction unmatched.

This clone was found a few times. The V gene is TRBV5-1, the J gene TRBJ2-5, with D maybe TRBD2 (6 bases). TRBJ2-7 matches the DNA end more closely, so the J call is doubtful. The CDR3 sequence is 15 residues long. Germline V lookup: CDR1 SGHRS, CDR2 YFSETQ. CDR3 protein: CASSFPPGGSYEQYF. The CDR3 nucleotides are TGCGCCAGCAGCTTCCCTCCCGGGGGCTCCTACGAGCAGTACTTC.

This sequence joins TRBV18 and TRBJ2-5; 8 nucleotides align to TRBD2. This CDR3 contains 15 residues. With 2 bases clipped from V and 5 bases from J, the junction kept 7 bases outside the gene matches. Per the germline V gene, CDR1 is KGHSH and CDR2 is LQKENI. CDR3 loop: CASSPRTGGRETQYF. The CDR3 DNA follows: TGTGCCAGCTCACCAAGGACGGGAGGGCGGGAGACCCAGTACTTC.

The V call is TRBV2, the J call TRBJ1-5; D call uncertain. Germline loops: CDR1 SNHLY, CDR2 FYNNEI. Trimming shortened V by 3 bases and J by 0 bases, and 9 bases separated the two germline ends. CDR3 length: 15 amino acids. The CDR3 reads CASSEWGNSNQPQHF. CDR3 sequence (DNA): TGTGCCAGCAGTGAGTGGGGAAATAGCAATCAGCCCCAGCATTTT.

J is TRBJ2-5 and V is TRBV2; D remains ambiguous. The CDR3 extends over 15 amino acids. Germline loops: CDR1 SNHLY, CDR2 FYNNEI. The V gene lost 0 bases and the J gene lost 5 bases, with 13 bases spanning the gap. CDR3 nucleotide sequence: TGTGCCAGCAGTGAAGCGGTAGGGTTACAGGAGACCCAGTACTTC. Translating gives CASSEAVGLQETQYF.

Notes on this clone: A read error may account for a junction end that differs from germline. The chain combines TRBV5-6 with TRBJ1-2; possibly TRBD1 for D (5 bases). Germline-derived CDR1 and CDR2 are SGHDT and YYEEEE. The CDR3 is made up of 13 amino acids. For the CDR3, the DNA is TGTGCCAGCAGTTTGGGGGTCGACTATGGCTACACCTTC. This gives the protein CASSLGVDYGYTF.

The CDR3 spells CASSFGQGEDTQYF. In nucleotides, the CDR3 is TGCGCCAGCAGCTTTGGGCAGGGGGAAGATACGCAGTATTTT. This chain uses TRBV5-1 with TRBJ2-3, with 7 bases that match TRBD1. V lost 2 bases to trimming and J lost 5 bases; unmatched junction nucleotides: 5. The length of the CDR3 is 14 residues. Germline assignment: CDR1 SGHRS and CDR2 YFSETQ. The whole variable domain, remainder taken from reference TRBV5-1 and TRBJ2-3, is KAGVTQTPRYLIKTRGQQVTLSCSPISGHRSVSWYQQTPGQGLQFLFEYFSETQRNKGNFPGRFSGRQFSNSRSEMNVSTLELGDSALYLCASSFGQGEDTQYFGPGTRLTVL.

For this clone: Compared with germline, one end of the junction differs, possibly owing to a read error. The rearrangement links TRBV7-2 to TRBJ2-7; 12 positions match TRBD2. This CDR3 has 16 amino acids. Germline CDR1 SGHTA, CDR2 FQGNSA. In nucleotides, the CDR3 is TGTGCCAGCAGCATCCTAGCGGGAGGGCCGGACTACGAGCAGCACTTC. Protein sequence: CASSILAGGPDYEQHF.

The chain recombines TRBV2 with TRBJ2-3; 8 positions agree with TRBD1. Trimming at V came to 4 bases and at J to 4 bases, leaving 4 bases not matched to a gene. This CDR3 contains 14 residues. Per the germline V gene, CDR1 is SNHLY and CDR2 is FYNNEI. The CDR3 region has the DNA TGTGCCAGCAGTGCGGACAGGGTCCCAGATACGCAGTATTTT. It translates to CASSADRVPDTQYF.

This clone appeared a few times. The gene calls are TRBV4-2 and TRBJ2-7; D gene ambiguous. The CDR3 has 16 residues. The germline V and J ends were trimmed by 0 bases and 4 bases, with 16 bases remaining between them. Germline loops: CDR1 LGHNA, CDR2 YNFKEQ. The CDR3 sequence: CASSQEPEPLVYEQYF. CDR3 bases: TGTGCCAGCAGCCAAGAACCCGAGCCTCTGGTTTACGAGCAGTACTTC.